This record looks at one TCR beta chain sequence and its context. This clonotype was detected only a few times. The clone's antigen remains unknown. The junction does not match germline at one end; this may be a read error. The TCR beta CDR3 regions were amplified from RNA transcripts. The TCR CDR3 was subjected to a first round of RT-PCR using the HTBI primer set and the Qiagen OneStep RT-PCR kit. Libraries were constructed in a second round of multiplex PCR, after which size selection and purification were performed. Libraries were sequenced paired-end with 100 bp reads on an Illumina HiSeq2000. In the authors' own workflow: SOAPnuke was used to process the raw data, throwing out any read that contained adapters or uncalled bases, had a mean Phred below 15, or lacked an exact constant-primer or identifier match. COPE v1.2.5 was used to merge high-quality paired reads, and clonotypes were defined as unique nucleotide sequences. Clonotypes were aligned to IMGT TRBV, TRBD and TRBJ reference segments using MiTCR v1.1. The analysis included only V-J combinations with a frequency above 0.0001, which together covered roughly 99% of the repertoires. The TCS score was defined as F50 (clonal expansion) divided by E x V (chaos), with BLOSUM62-based TCRdist calculated between CDR3 peptides within each V-J. Welch's t-statistics and random forest reduced around 550 V-J features to under 15, which were used in a naive Bayes classifier (R e1071). TCRdb reran the public reads through fastp at Q25 and MiXCR, keeping productive beta chains. CDR3 protein sequences are deduplicated, and each keeps its most common genes and DNA. V and J calls and clone size were set by TCRdb, not the authors. The sample yields 730,000 or so distinct CDR3 sequences; about 17% were counted once. The ten largest clonotypes hold roughly a sixth of the sample.

The CDR3 sequence holds 14 residues, the cysteine and phenylalanine included. This entry keeps only the CDR3 DNA: 42 bases, framed from base 1. The CDR1 and CDR2 encoded by the germline V gene are SGHTA and FQGNSA. The data stem from a study of T cells in Graves' hyperthyroidism and ophthalmopathy (dated by TCRdb to about 2019). Regarding the complete study: Peripheral blood was collected at initial diagnosis, before any treatment. Prospective prediction of ophthalmopathy was tested in an independent validation cohort consisting of fewer than 20 hyperthyroidism patients and around 16 patients who later progressed to ophthalmopathy. To identify TCR V-J signatures that set the groups apart, the researchers used a discovery cohort of 100 patients, made up of 40 to 45 with Graves' ophthalmopathy and 57 with stable Graves' hyperthyroidism. Thyroid tissue and blood T-cell repertoires from roughly 6 Graves' hyperthyroidism patients were also compared in the study. Following sampling, methimazole starting at 30 mg daily was given to hyperthyroidism patients, and high-dose intravenous methylprednisolone was given to ophthalmopathy patients. For training and testing, the roughly 97 patients in the discovery cohort were randomly divided in a 7:3 ratio. TCR Vbeta CDR3 sequencing of 135 peripheral blood samples (over 40 ophthalmopathy, roughly 74 hyperthyroidism and around 17 progressor patients) is reported in the paper. Summary of the overall study and its limitations: A 13 V-J signature model separated ophthalmopathy from stable hyperthyroidism, with around 90% sensitivity and 81% to 83% specificity in cross-validation and 80%/75% in testing. No statistical method was used to fix the sample size in advance, and group allocation was not hidden from the investigators. In validation, progression to ophthalmopathy was predicted by the model with around 70% sensitivity and 72% to 80% specificity, a median of approximately 6.5 months before onset. Blood samples also contained most of the expanded thyroid clonotypes (frequency above 0.001), which suggests that blood repertoires may reflect thyroid immune responses.

Hyperthyroidism patients were newly diagnosed, had a disease duration of under 2 months, and were aged 18 to 65 years. The study excluded patients with uncontrolled infections, other autoimmune diseases, pregnancy or lactation. Diagnoses relied on clinical symptoms, serum thyroxine and TRAb, thyroid ultrasound and orbital computed tomography. Blood from progressor patients was drawn when they were first diagnosed with hyperthyroidism, before any ophthalmopathy symptoms appeared. PBMCs were isolated from 10 ml of fresh peripheral blood by Ficoll-Paque density gradient centrifugation. Patients classed as progressors first received a Graves' hyperthyroidism diagnosis and then went on to develop ophthalmopathy during follow-up. Total RNA was extracted using Trizol reagent, and RNA quality was assessed on an Agilent 2100 Bioanalyzer.

Sequencing used blood. The chain is made from TRBV7-2 and TRBJ1-4; the D gene assignment is ambiguous. This sequence originates from a woman aged 45-65 years with Graves' hyperthyroidism that later progressed to Graves' ophthalmopathy. The CDR3 amino acid sequence is: CASSLGGNNEKLFF. The nucleotide sequence is given as TGTGCCAGCAGTTTAGGAGGGAACAATGAAAAACTGTTTTTT.